Each of the 30 T cell receptor beta chains below was sequenced from the same sample in a study of blood T cell repertoires in COVID-19 (dated by TCRdb to 2018 to 2021). Library preparation was by the immunoSEQ multiplex PCR assay. Sourced from immuneACCESS, this table was stored by TCRdb with only in-frame sequences that have V and J called. A share of the clones is absent; for the studies checked, an unresolved V gene accounts for under half, and the remainder has no known explanation. The sample profile shows some 200,000 clones; around 80% of them were found once. Under 1.5% of the sample rests with the top ten. The sample taken for sequencing was peripheral blood. Every receptor here comes from a woman aged 40 to 55 who had recovered from COVID-19.

The chain recombines TRBV7-2 with TRBJ2-7; TRBD1 is a possible D gene (6 bases). Per the germline V gene, CDR1 is SGHTA and CDR2 is FQGNSA. The CDR3 has 15 residues. Trimming took 6 bases from V and 6 from J, leaving 21 bases between them. The CDR3 is CASRQLPGHKPEQYF. CDR3 coding DNA: TGTGCCAGCAGACAACTTCCGGGACACAAACCCGAGCAGTACTTC. The full variable domain, its missing parts supplied by reference TRBV7-2 and TRBJ2-7, is GAGVSQSPSNKVTEKGKDVELRCDPISGHTALYWYRQSLGQGLEFLIYFQGNSAPDKSGLPSDRFSAERTGGSVSTLTIQRTQQEDSAVYLCASRQLPGHKPEQYFGPGTRLTVT.

This chain connects TRBV6-6 to TRBJ1-5, with 8 positions matching TRBD1. The length of the CDR3 is 15 residues. After removal of 6 bases from V and 0 bases from J, the junction contained 4 bases not matched to a gene. Germline CDR1 reads MNHNY; CDR2 reads SVGAGI (reference sequence). The CDR3 spells CASRSQGGSNQPQHF. In DNA form, the CDR3 reads TGTGCCAGCAGGTCACAGGGGGGTAGCAATCAGCCCCAGCATTTT.

The gene calls are TRBV19 and TRBJ2-3; D is undetermined. V was cut by 1 base and J by 2 bases, with 10 bases left in between. CDR3 length equals 15 residues. Germline V gives CDR1 LNHDA, CDR2 SQIVND (reference sequence). The CDR3 spells CASSIGSRDTDTQYF. As DNA, the CDR3 is TGTGCCAGTAGTATAGGGTCTCGCGACACAGATACGCAGTATTTT.

This rearrangement joins TRBV11-3 to TRBJ1-2, with no clear D. V lost 1 base, J lost 2 bases, and 5 bases lay in between. The CDR3 runs to 13 residues. Germline V gives CDR1 SGHNT, CDR2 YENEEA. The CDR3 protein is CASSLGGNYGYTF. CDR3 in DNA: TGTGCCAGCAGCTTAGGCGGGAACTATGGCTACACCTTC. The full variable domain, with the rest looked up from reference TRBV11-3 and TRBJ1-2, is EAGVVQSPRYKIIEKKQPVAFWCNPISGHNTLYWYLQNLGQGPELLIRYENEEAVDDSQLPKDRFSAERLKGVDSTLKIQPAELGDSAVYLCASSLGGNYGYTFGSGTRLTVV.

The chain combines TRBV30 with TRBJ1-3; no clear D gene. With 1 base removed from V and 0 bases from J, the gap between germline ends came to 10 bases. There are 15 residues in the CDR3. Germline CDR1 is GTSNPN and CDR2 is SVGIG (reference sequence). This CDR3 reads CAWSGGGFSGNTIYF. CDR3 in DNA: TGTGCCTGGAGTGGTGGAGGGTTCTCTGGAAACACCATATATTTT.

The gene calls are TRBV7-9 and TRBJ2-5; D call uncertain. The CDR3 covers 14 residues. Germline CDR1 and CDR2: SEHNR and FQNEAQ (reference sequence). V was shortened by 4 bases and J by 3 bases, with 12 bases between the two germline ends. The CDR3 bases are TGTGCCAGCAGCTCAGAATTGTATGAAGAGACCCAGTACTTC. This sequence encodes CASSSELYEETQYF.

The rearrangement joins TRBV3-1 (or the pseudogene TRBV3-2) to TRBJ2-3; D perhaps matches TRBD1 (6 bases). V lost 0 bases and J 2 bases, leaving 15 bases between the germline ends. This CDR3 contains 17 residues. Germline values: CDR1 LGHDT, CDR2 YNNKEL (reference sequence). CDR3 amino acids: CASSQDRGDKNTDTQYF. CDR3 bases: TGTGCCAGCAGCCAAGATCGAGGGGACAAAAACACAGATACGCAGTATTTT.

The CDR3 is CASSAGTTDTQYF. The CDR3 region has the DNA TGTGCCAGCAGTGCCGGGACTACAGATACGCAGTATTTT. This chain links TRBV2 with TRBJ2-3; the D gene is possibly TRBD2 (6 bases). The germline V gene encodes CDR1 SNHLY and CDR2 FYNNEI. CDR3 length: 13 residues. Trimming took 4 bases from V and 3 from J, leaving 8 bases between them.

The genes are TRBV5-1 and TRBJ1-3; D remains unclear. The CDR3 totals 15 residues. V lost 3 bases and J lost 7, with 17 bases in between. Looked up from germline, CDR1 is SGHRS and CDR2 is YFSETQ. CDR3 nucleotides: TGCGCCAGCAGCTCCCAGGCCAAGTCGGGGAACACCATATATTTT. Its protein product is CASSSQAKSGNTIYF.

The chain couples TRBV7-2 to TRBJ2-5, with TRBD2 as a possible D gene (7 bases). V lost 5 bases, J lost 4 bases, and 17 bases lay in between. The CDR3 has 15 amino acids. Germline V gives CDR1 SGHTA, CDR2 FQGNSA. The CDR3 loop is CASSPQRGASETQYF. Written as DNA, the CDR3 is TGTGCCAGCAGCCCACAACGGGGGGCCTCAGAGACCCAGTACTTC. The variable domain in full, with the rest retrieved from reference TRBV7-2 and TRBJ2-5, is GAGVSQSPSNKVTEKGKDVELRCDPISGHTALYWYRQSLGQGLEFLIYFQGNSAPDKSGLPSDRFSAERTGGSVSTLTIQRTQQEDSAVYLCASSPQRGASETQYFGPGTRLLVL.

The genes are TRBV30 and TRBJ2-1; D unclear. Per the germline V gene, CDR1 is GTSNPN and CDR2 is SVGIG (reference sequence). Between the trimmed V and J ends, which lost 6 bases and 0 bases, there was a span of 9 bases. This CDR3 contains 13 residues. CDR3 nucleotides: TGTGCCTGCGACAAGAGCTCCTACAATGAGCAGTTCTTC. It specifies CACDKSSYNEQFF.

V is TRBV7-2 and J is TRBJ2-3; 9 nucleotides match TRBD2. The CDR3 sequence is 14 residues long. The germline V gene encodes CDR1 SGHTA and CDR2 FQGNSA. J gave up 7 bases and V 7 bases, and 9 bases lay outside the gene matches. The chain's CDR3 is CASTAGGGSYTQYF. CDR3 DNA sequence: TGTGCCAGCACCGCGGGGGGGGGCAGTTATACGCAGTATTTT.

The V and J genes are TRBV5-6 and TRBJ2-7; 10 positions agree with TRBD1. Germline-derived CDR1 and CDR2 are SGHDT and YYEEEE. The V gene end was trimmed by 4 bases and the J gene end by 5 bases; junction bases not matched to a gene: 12. CDR3 length: 16 residues. Written as DNA, the CDR3 is TGTGCCAGCAGCCTCCCTGGACAGGGGGTTGACAACGAGCAGTACTTC. This translates into CASSLPGQGVDNEQYF.

In this sample, this clone turned up once. Germline and junction disagree at one end, which may indicate a read error. The chain carries TRBV20-1 and TRBJ2-7, with 7 bases fitting TRBD1. The CDR3 totals 11 residues. Germline V gene data show CDR1 as DFQATT and CDR2 as SNEGSKA (reference sequence). CDR3 protein: CSARDPSGQLF. The DNA for the CDR3 is TGCAGTGCTAGAGACCCTTCGGGACAGCTGTTC.

In this sample, this clone turned up a few times. This rearrangement joins TRBV20-1 to TRBJ1-1; TRBD1 is a possible D gene (5 bases). The V gene's germline CDR1 is DFQATT and CDR2 SNEGSKA (reference sequence). The V gene lost 3 bases and the J gene lost 11 bases, with 16 bases spanning the gap. This CDR3 has 12 amino acids. The CDR3 is CSASKGRREAFF. Written as DNA, the CDR3 is TGCAGTGCTAGTAAGGGGCGGAGGGAGGCTTTCTTT.

The genes are TRBV29-1 and TRBJ1-1; TRBD1 is a possible D gene (6 bases). Trimming removed 5 bases at V and 0 bases at J, with 13 bases between. Per the germline V gene, CDR1 is SQVTM and CDR2 is ANQGSEA. The CDR3 contains 14 residues. As DNA, the CDR3 is TGCAGCGTTCGGGCAGGGGTCATGAACACTGAAGCTTTCTTT. This encodes CSVRAGVMNTEAFF.

V usage is TRBV18 and J usage is TRBJ1-3, with 7 bases matching TRBD1. Germline values: CDR1 KGHSH, CDR2 LQKENI. V lost 3 bases to trimming and J lost 4 bases; unmatched junction nucleotides: 9. The CDR3 sequence is 16 residues long. CDR3 nucleotides: TGTGCCAGCTCACCGAGACAGGGTGAAGGAGGAAACACCATATATTTT. This encodes CASSPRQGEGGNTIYF.

This CDR3 is CASSRDRAGETQYF. The CDR3 region has the DNA TGTGCCAGCAGTAGGGACAGGGCGGGCGAGACCCAGTACTTC. The V and J genes are TRBV5-4 and TRBJ2-5; 9 bases are shared with TRBD1. With 5 bases clipped from V and 5 bases from J, the junction kept 7 bases outside the gene matches. CDR1 is SGHNT and CDR2 is YYREEE in the germline V gene (reference sequence). The CDR3 runs to 14 residues.

This clone came up a few times. V and J are TRBV20-1 and TRBJ1-1; D is uncertain. The CDR3 loop spans 11 amino acids. Germline V gene sequence: CDR1 DFQATT, CDR2 SNEGSKA (reference sequence). CDR3 DNA sequence: TGCAGCGTAACTGTGAACACTGAAGCTTTCTTT. Amino acid sequence: CSVTVNTEAFF.

Note on this clone: Other DNA sequences within the sample encode an identical CDR3. The J gene is TRBJ1-1, the V gene TRBV3-1 (or the pseudogene TRBV3-2); no reliable D call. Trimming cost V 1 base and J 1 base, with 4 bases left between them. The germline V gene encodes CDR1 LGHDT and CDR2 YNNKEL (reference sequence). There are 13 residues in the CDR3. The CDR3 loop reads CASSQAQNTEAFF. CDR3 nucleotide sequence: TGTGCCAGCAGCCAAGCACAGAACACTGAAGCTTTCTTT.

The chain uses TRBV6-2 or TRBV6-3 and TRBJ2-3; no clear D. This CDR3 has 12 residues. Trimming stripped 4 bases from V and 9 bases from J, with 11 bases between. Per germline, CDR1 MNHEY and CDR2 SVGEGT. The CDR3 DNA reads TGTGCCAGCAGTTTCGCCCAGGTCACGCAGTATTTT. Translation: CASSFAQVTQYF.

The chain joins TRBV27 to TRBJ2-5, with D possibly being TRBD1 (6 bases). Germline V lookup: CDR1 MNHEY, CDR2 SMNVEV (reference sequence). Trimming took off 1 base at V and 5 bases at J, with 14 bases between the two ends. CDR3 length equals 15 residues. CDR3 amino acids: CASSLFDRPVETQYF. Here the CDR3 DNA reads TGTGCCAGCAGTTTATTTGACAGGCCTGTGGAGACCCAGTACTTC.

This chain joins TRBV12-5 and TRBJ2-3; the match to TRBD2 covers 7 bases. This CDR3 region has 15 residues. With 1 base clipped from V and 5 bases from J, the junction kept 6 bases outside the gene matches. Germline V CDR1 and CDR2: LGHNT, FRNRAP. CDR3 loop: CASGLGSGVRDTQYF. The CDR3, as DNA: TGTGCTAGTGGTTTGGGCAGCGGGGTGAGAGATACGCAGTATTTT.

This chain joins TRBV7-2 and TRBJ2-1; D remains ambiguous. The germline CDR1 and CDR2 sequences are SGHTA and FQGNSA. Trimming stripped 7 bases from V and 10 bases from J, with 20 bases between. This CDR3 region has 14 residues. In nucleotides, the CDR3 is TGTGCCAGCAAACCACGCCAGGTTTTAGTGGAGCAGTTCTTC. This codes for CASKPRQVLVEQFF.

Concerning this clone: The sample contains more than one DNA sequence encoding this CDR3. The chain uses TRBV14 and TRBJ1-1; D is ambiguous. Germline CDR1 SGHDN, CDR2 FVKESK. The CDR3 loop spans 13 amino acids. Deletions cut 4 bases from V and 0 bases from J, with 6 bases between. The CDR3 spells CASSPSMNTEAFF. DNA of the CDR3: TGTGCCAGCAGCCCCTCTATGAACACTGAAGCTTTCTTT.

The gene calls are TRBV29-1 and TRBJ2-5; possible D gene TRBD2, 5 bases. Trimming removed 7 bases from V and 10 bases from J, with 13 bases in between. The CDR3 totals 10 residues. In germline, CDR1 is SQVTM, CDR2 ANQGSEA. CDR3 protein: CSASSEFQYF. The DNA for the CDR3 is TGCAGCGCTAGCTCGGAGTTCCAGTACTTC.

This chain connects TRBV10-3 to TRBJ2-2; possible D gene TRBD1, 6 bases. The CDR3 is 14 amino acids. Per germline, CDR1 ENHRY and CDR2 SYGVKD. The V and J ends lost 4 bases and 3 bases respectively, with 9 bases between them. The DNA for the CDR3 is TGTGCCATCAGTGTCGCAGGGGACACCGGGGAGCTGTTTTTT. Residues: CAISVAGDTGELFF.

The rearrangement joins TRBV2 to TRBJ2-7, with D tentatively TRBD1 (6 bases). The germline V gene encodes CDR1 SNHLY and CDR2 FYNNEI. CDR3 length: 13 residues. Between the trimmed V and J ends, which lost 5 bases and 0 bases, there was a span of 8 bases. For the CDR3, the DNA is TGTGCCAGCAGTTGGGACAACTCCTACGAGCAGTACTTC. It is translated as CASSWDNSYEQYF.

This clone came up a few times. The chain uses TRBV19 and TRBJ1-5, with D possibly being TRBD1 (5 bases). The germline V gene encodes CDR1 LNHDA and CDR2 SQIVND (reference sequence). The CDR3 is 15 residues long. The germline V and J ends were trimmed by 6 bases and 11 bases, with 23 bases remaining between them. The chain's CDR3 is CASSQKDSLQYAQHF. The CDR3 region has the DNA TGTGCCAGTAGCCAAAAAGACAGTCTACAATATGCCCAGCATTTT.

This sequence joins TRBV19 and TRBJ1-1; D not certain. Germline V gene sequence: CDR1 LNHDA, CDR2 SQIVND (reference sequence). The CDR3 runs to 13 residues. The V end was cut by 10 bases, the J end by 0 bases, with 12 bases between. CDR3 DNA sequence: TGTGCCACAACGTACACAGTGAACACTGAAGCTTTCTTT. This translates into CATTYTVNTEAFF.